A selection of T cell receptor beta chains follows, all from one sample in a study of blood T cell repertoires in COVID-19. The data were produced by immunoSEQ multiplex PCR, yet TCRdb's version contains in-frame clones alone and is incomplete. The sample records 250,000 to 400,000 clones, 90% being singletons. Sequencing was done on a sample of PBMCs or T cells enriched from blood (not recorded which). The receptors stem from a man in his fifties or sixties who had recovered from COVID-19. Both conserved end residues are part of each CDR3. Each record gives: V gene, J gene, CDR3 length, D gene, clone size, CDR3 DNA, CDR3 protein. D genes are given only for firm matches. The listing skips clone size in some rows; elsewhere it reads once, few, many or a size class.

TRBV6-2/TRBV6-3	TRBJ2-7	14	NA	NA	TGTGCCAGCAGTATCGGACAGTTCTCCTACGAGCAGTACTTC	CASSIGQFSYEQYF
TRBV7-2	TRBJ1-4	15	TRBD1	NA	TGTGCCAGCAGCGTCCCGGGACAGGGCAATGAAAAACTGTTTTTT	CASSVPGQGNEKLFF
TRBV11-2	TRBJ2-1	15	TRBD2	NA	TGTGCCAGCAGCTTAGGCAGGCTAGCGGGAGGTGAGCAGTTCTTC	CASSLGRLAGGEQFF
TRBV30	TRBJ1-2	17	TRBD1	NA	TGTGCCTGGAGTGAACCCAGACAGGGGAGAGCTAACTATGGCTACACCTTC	CAWSEPRQGRANYGYTF
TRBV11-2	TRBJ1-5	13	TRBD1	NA	TGTGCCAGCAGTGACAGGGCCCATCAGCCCCAGCATTTT	CASSDRAHQPQHF
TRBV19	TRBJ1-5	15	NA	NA	TGTGCCAGTAGTATAGTCAGGGGAGGCAATCAGCCCCAGCATTTT	CASSIVRGGNQPQHF
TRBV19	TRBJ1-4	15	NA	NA	TGTGCCAGTAGGAGTGGGGGGTCAACTAATGAAAAACTGTTTTTT	CASRSGGSTNEKLFF
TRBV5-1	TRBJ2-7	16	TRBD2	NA	TGCGCCAGCAGCTTGGTACCTAGCGGGTTGACCTACGAGCAGTACTTC	CASSLVPSGLTYEQYF
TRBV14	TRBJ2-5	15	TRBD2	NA	TGTGCCAGCAGCCAATTATTAGCGGGGGTAGAGACCCAGTACTTC	CASSQLLAGVETQYF
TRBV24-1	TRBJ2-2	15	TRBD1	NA	TGTGCCACCAGTGATCAGCCCGACAGGGCCGGGGAGCTGTTTTTT	CATSDQPDRAGELFF
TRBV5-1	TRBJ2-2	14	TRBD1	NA	TGCGCCAGCTCGGACAGGGATCACACCGGGGAGCTGTTTTTT	CASSDRDHTGELFF
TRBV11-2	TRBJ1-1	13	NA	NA	TGTGCCAGCAGCTTTTCTCTGACCGCAGGAGCTTTCTTT	CASSFSLTAGAFF
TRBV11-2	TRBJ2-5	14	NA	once	TGTGCCAGCAGCAAAGACAGCTTCCAAGAGACCCAGTACTTC	CASSKDSFQETQYF
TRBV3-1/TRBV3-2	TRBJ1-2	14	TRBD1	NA	TGTGCCAGCACCGGGGACAGGGTAAACTATGGCTACACCTTC	CASTGDRVNYGYTF
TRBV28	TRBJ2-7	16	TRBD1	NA	TGTGCCAGCAGTCCTATGATAGGACAGGGGGGATACGAGCAGTACTTC	CASSPMIGQGGYEQYF
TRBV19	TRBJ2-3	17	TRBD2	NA	TGTGCCAGTAGTCAGACGATAGCGGGAGGTTACACAGATACGCAGTATTTT	CASSQTIAGGYTDTQYF
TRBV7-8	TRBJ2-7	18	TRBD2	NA	TGTGCCAGCAGCTTACGGCACAGTGTAGGACTAGCGGGAAACGAGCAGTACTTC	CASSLRHSVGLAGNEQYF
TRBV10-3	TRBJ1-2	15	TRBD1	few	TGTGCCATCAGTGGGGGGACAGTTTCATTCTATGGCTACACCTTC	CAISGGTVSFYGYTF
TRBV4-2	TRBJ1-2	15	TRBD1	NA	TGTGCCAGCAGCCAAGTAGGGCAGGGGGCTTATGGCTACACCTTC	CASSQVGQGAYGYTF
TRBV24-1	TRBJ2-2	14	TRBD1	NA	TGTGCCACCAGAGGGACAGGGAACACCGGGGAGCTGTTTTTT	CATRGTGNTGELFF
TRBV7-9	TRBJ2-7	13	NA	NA	TGTGCCAGCAGCTCGGACTTAACCTACGAGCAGTACTTC	CASSSDLTYEQYF
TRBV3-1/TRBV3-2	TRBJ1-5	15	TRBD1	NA	TGTGCCAGCAGCCAAGCGGGACAGGGCAATCAGCCCCAGCATTTT	CASSQAGQGNQPQHF
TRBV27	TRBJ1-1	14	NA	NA	TGTGCCAGCAGTACGAGGCGATTCGACACTGAAGCTTTCTTT	CASSTRRFDTEAFF
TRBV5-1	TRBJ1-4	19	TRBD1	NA	TGCGCCAGCAGCTCTGGGGTTGGACAGGGGAGGACCCAAGGTGAAAAACTGTTTTTT	CASSSGVGQGRTQGEKLFF
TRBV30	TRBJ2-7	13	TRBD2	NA	TGTGCCTGGAGTGCGGGGTCGCCGGGGGGGCAGTACTTC	CAWSAGSPGGQYF
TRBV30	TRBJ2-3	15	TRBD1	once	TGTGCCTGGAGTTTCGGACAGGGGGGTGTGGATACGCAGTATTTT	CAWSFGQGGVDTQYF
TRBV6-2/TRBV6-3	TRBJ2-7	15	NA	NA	TGTGCCAGCAGTTTACCCGGGTCCTTCTCCTACGAGCAGTACTTC	CASSLPGSFSYEQYF
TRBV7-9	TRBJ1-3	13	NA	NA	TGTGCCAGCAGCTTACACTCTGGAAACACCATATATTTT	CASSLHSGNTIYF
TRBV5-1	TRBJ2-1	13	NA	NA	TGCGCCAGCCGGCGGGACCCCTCCAATGAGCAGTTCTTC	CASRRDPSNEQFF
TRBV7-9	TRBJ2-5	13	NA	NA	TGTGCCAGCAGCCGCAGGGACTTCGGGACCCAGTACTTC	CASSRRDFGTQYF
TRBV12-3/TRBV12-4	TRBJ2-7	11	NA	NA	TGTGCCAGCAGTCCTTCCCACGAGCAGTACTTC	CASSPSHEQYF
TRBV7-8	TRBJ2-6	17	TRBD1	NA	TGTGCCAGCAGCTTAGGAGGGACAGTCTCTGGGGCCAACGTCCTGACTTTC	CASSLGGTVSGANVLTF
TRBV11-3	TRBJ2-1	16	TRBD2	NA	TGTGCCAGCAGCTTACTACTAGCGGGGCCGGTCCATGAGCAGTTCTTC	CASSLLLAGPVHEQFF
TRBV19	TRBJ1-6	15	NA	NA	TGTGCCAGCTCACAGGGAGTATCCTATAATTCACCCCTCCACTTT	CASSQGVSYNSPLHF
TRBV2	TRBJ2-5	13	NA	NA	TGTGCCAGCAGGCCCGGAGGGGTGGAGACCCAGTACTTC	CASRPGGVETQYF
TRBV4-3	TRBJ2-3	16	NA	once	TGCGCCAGCAGCCAAGGTGTCGCCAGGGGCACAGATACGCAGTATTTT	CASSQGVARGTDTQYF
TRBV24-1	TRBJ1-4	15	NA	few	TGTGCCACCAGTGATTCACGACAGGCGGCTGAAAAACTGTTTTTT	CATSDSRQAAEKLFF
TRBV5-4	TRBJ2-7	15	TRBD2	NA	TGTGCCAGCAGCCAGGCTAGCGGGGGTTTCTACGAGCAGTACTTC	CASSQASGGFYEQYF
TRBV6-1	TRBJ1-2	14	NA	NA	TGTGCCAGCAGTGAAGAAGGAGCTAACTATGGCTACACCTTC	CASSEEGANYGYTF
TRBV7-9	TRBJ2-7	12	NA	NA	TGTGCCAGCAGCCTTTCGGGTTACGAGCAGTACTTC	CASSLSGYEQYF
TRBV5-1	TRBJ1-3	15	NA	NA	TGCGCCAGCAGCTTGGCCTCAGGGGCTGGAAACACCATATATTTT	CASSLASGAGNTIYF
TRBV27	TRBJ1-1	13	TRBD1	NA	TGTGCCAGCAGTTCACTACAGGGGCTGAAAGCTTTCTTT	CASSSLQGLKAFF
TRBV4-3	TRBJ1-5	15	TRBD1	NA	TGCGCCAGCAGCCAAAATACAGGGGGCAATCAGCCCCAGCATTTT	CASSQNTGGNQPQHF
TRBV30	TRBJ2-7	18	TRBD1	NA	TGTGCCTGGAGTGGGGGACAGGGAATGAGGTCCGTGCGCTACGAGCAGTACTTC	CAWSGGQGMRSVRYEQYF
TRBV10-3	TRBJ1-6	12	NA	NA	TGTGCCATCAGTGGGGGGGACTCACCCCTCCACTTT	CAISGGDSPLHF
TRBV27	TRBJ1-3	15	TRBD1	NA	TGTGCCAGCAGCCTACAGGGGGCGGCGGGAAACACCATATATTTT	CASSLQGAAGNTIYF
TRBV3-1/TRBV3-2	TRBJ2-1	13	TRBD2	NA	TGTGCCAGCAGCCCCCGTAGCGGGGGCAAGCAGTTCTTC	CASSPRSGGKQFF
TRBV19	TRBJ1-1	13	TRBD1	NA	TGTGCCAGTAGGCGACAGGGATATACTGAAGCTTTCTTT	CASRRQGYTEAFF
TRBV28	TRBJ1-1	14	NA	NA	TGTGCCAGCAGTTCCCGACAGGCCAACACTGAAGCTTTCTTT	CASSSRQANTEAFF
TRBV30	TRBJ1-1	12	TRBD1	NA	TGTGCCTGCAACAGGGGAAACACTGAAGCTTTCTTT	CACNRGNTEAFF
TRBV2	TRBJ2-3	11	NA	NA	TGTGCCAGCACGAGGCCAGATACGCAGTATTTT	CASTRPDTQYF
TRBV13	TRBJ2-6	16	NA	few	TGTGCCAGCAGCAAGACAGGTCACGCTGGGGCCAACGTCCTGACTTTC	CASSKTGHAGANVLTF
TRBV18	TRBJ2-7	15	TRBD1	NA	TGTGCCAGCTCACCTTCTCCGGGACAGGGCTACGAGCAGTACTTC	CASSPSPGQGYEQYF
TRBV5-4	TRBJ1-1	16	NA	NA	TGTGCCAGCAGCCCACGGCGCGGCATTGGTAACACTGAAGCTTTCTTT	CASSPRRGIGNTEAFF
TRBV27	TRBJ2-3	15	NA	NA	TGTGCCAGCAGTCCAAGCGGCGGGGTGTGGGATACGCAGTATTTT	CASSPSGGVWDTQYF